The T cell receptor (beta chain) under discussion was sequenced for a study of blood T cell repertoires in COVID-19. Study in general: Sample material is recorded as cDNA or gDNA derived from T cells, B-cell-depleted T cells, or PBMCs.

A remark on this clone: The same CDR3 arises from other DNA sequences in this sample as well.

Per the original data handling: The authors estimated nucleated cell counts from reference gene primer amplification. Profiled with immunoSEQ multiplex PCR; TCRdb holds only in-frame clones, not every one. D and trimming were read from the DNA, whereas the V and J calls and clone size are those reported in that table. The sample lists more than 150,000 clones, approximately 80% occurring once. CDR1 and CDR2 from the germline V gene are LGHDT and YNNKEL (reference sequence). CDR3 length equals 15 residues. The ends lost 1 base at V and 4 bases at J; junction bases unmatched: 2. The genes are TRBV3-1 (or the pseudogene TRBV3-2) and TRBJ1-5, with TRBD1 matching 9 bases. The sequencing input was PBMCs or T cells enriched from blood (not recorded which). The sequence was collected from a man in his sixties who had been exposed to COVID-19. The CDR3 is CASSQGGQGNQPQHF. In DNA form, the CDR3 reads TGTGCCAGCAGCCAAGGGGGACAGGGAAATCAGCCCCAGCATTTT.